This T cell receptor (beta chain) originates from a study of cytomegalovirus exposure and HLA in healthy donors. The PCR ran on 60 Vbeta and 13 Jbeta primers. Profiled with immunoSEQ multiplex PCR; TCRdb holds only in-frame clones, not every one. The table includes roughly 200,000 clones, approximately 80% detected once. Germline V gene data show CDR1 as SGHDT and CDR2 as YYEEEE. V lost 3 bases to trimming and J lost 4 bases; unmatched junction nucleotides: 9. The CDR3 is 17 residues long. Regarding the study as a whole: A classifier reportedly called cytomegalovirus status with high sensitivity and specificity.

Note on this clone: Antigen specificity is unknown.

V is TRBV5-6 and J is TRBJ2-3; 12 bases match TRBD2. This receptor was obtained from a man younger than 45 in good health and CMV-seronegative. Sequenced input: PBMCs. DNA of the CDR3: TGTGCCAGCAGCTCTGGACTAGCGGGGAGGCACTCAGATACGCAGTATTTT. The encoded protein is CASSSGLAGRHSDTQYF.